Given below is one TCR beta chain in context. What it binds is unknown. The data were obtained in a study of T cell repertoires in cytomegalovirus infection. About the research overall: In the study, CMV epitopes included recently identified HLA-C-restricted and well-studied HLA-B-restricted ones. Matching HLA type and CMV infection were both indicated by public TCR beta signatures. Study findings and constraints: Summed frequency of public TCR beta families distinguished CMV carriers with the relevant HLA. Clonotype analysis showed dominance of the ex vivo response by HLA-C-restricted CMV-specific TCR beta clonotypes.

Via MiXCR, TCRdb re-called the reads, giving one row per CDR3 protein. Counted here are fewer than 1,000,000 distinct CDR3 sequences, roughly 30% occurring once; the ten biggest clones make up about 14%. Germline V gene lookup returns CDR1 DFQATT and CDR2 SNEGSKA (reference sequence). The CDR3 loop spans 17 amino acids. Trimming removed 0 bases from V and 7 bases from J; junction bases left unmatched: 11. Sequenced material: cultured CD8+ T cells from PBMCs, taken from culture after CMV antigen stimulation. The receptor was isolated from a human donor in good health (CMV status not recorded). Some clones in this sample may be carry-over from other donors' samples. The chain uses TRBV20-1 and TRBJ2-3; 12 bases match TRBD2. The CDR3 spells CSARDWTSGDGGYTQYF. The CDR3 nucleotides are TGCAGTGCTAGAGACTGGACTAGCGGGGACGGCGGATATACGCAGTATTTT.